This TCR beta chain was profiled in a study of blood T cell repertoires in COVID-19. Study context: COVID-19 samples from acute and convalescent phases originated in the United States, Italy and Spain. PBMCs, B-cell-depleted T cells, or T cells provided the cDNA or gDNA that made up the material.

The CDR3 loop spans 11 amino acids. Germline assignment: CDR1 DFQATT and CDR2 SNEGSKA (reference sequence). How the authors handled the data: Amplification from reference gene primers served as the basis for estimated nucleated cell counts. Sequencing was performed with immunoSEQ multiplex PCR; in TCRdb, only in-frame clones are kept and a portion is missing. V and J calls and clone size are those listed in that table; D and trimming were worked out from the DNA. The sample lists some 57,000 clones, roughly 92% occurring once. This clonotype was obtained from a human donor in a cohort sampled during active COVID-19. The rearrangement uses TRBV20-1 and TRBJ2-7, with D possibly TRBD2 on 6 matching bases. What was sequenced was peripheral blood. The CDR3 sequence is CSRGSPYEQYF. The CDR3 DNA is TGCAGCCGGGGGTCCCCCTACGAGCAGTACTTC.